The rows below give T cell receptor beta chains drawn from one sample of a study of tumor-infiltrating lymphocytes in localized non-small cell lung cancer. Libraries were prepared by immunoSEQ multiplex PCR; TCRdb keeps only in-frame clonotypes and omits some of them. The table has 5,200 or so clones, around 66% seen once. Source material: lung tumor tissue. The receptors originated from a human donor with non-small cell lung cancer. Both conserved end residues are part of each CDR3. The order of the fields is V gene, J gene, D gene, clone size, CDR3 DNA, CDR3 protein. D genes are given only for firm matches. Some rows mark clone size as missing; the rest say once, few, many or name a class of expanded clone.

>TRBV13|TRBJ1-2|-|-
TGTGCCAGCAGTTTGGGGGCGGACTATGGCTACACCTTC
CASSLGADYGYTF
>TRBV7-9|TRBJ2-4|-|once
TGTGCCAGCAGCTACCGGACGTTTACAAACATTCAGTACTTC
CASSYRTFTNIQYF
>TRBV6-1|TRBJ1-1|-|few
TGTGCCAGCAGTTTGGATGTTTTGAGAGAAGCTTTCTTT
CASSLDVLREAFF
>TRBV9|TRBJ2-3|-|-
TGTGCCAGCAGGCCCCGGGACTCGAGCACAGATACGCAGTATTTT
CASRPRDSSTDTQYF
>TRBV9|TRBJ1-1|-|-
TGTGCCAGCAGCGTAGGGGGGGCGGGGGCCGACACTGAAGCTTTCTTT
CASSVGGAGADTEAFF
>TRBV5-1|TRBJ2-7|-|-
TGCGCCAGTTCCGGGACGGACTCCTACGAGCAGTACTTC
CASSGTDSYEQYF
>TRBV11-2|TRBJ1-4|TRBD1|few
TGTGCCAGCAGGAAGACAGGGGGCGATGAAAAACTGTTTTTT
CASRKTGGDEKLFF
>TRBV25-1|TRBJ1-2|-|-
TGTGCCAGCAGTTTGGGGGCGGACTATGGCTACACCTTC
CASSLGADYGYTF
>TRBV7-9|TRBJ1-4|TRBD1|-
TGTGCCAGCAGCTTAGGGACAGGGGGCCAAGAAAAACTGTTTTTT
CASSLGTGGQEKLFF
>TRBV9|TRBJ2-3|TRBD2|-
TGTGCCAGCAGCGTAGCTTTTGGCGGGAGAGGAGACACAGATACGCAGTATTTT
CASSVAFGGRGDTDTQYF
>TRBV7-2|TRBJ1-5|-|few
TGTGCCAGCAGCTTAGGAGGACAGCTCAATCAGCCCCAGCATTTT
CASSLGGQLNQPQHF
>TRBV5-5|TRBJ2-7|TRBD1|-
TGTGCCAGCAGGAGGGGACAGGGGGGGATTTACGAGCAGTACTTC
CASRRGQGGIYEQYF
>TRBV7-8|TRBJ2-5|TRBD1|-
TGTGCCAGCAGCTGGGGACAGCCCTTTCAAGAGACCCAGTACTTC
CASSWGQPFQETQYF
>TRBV10-3|TRBJ1-5|-|few
TGTGCCATCAGTGATATAAGGGTCGGGCAGCCCCAGCATTTT
CAISDIRVGQPQHF
>TRBV19|TRBJ1-2|-|-
TGTGCCAGTAGTAGGAACTATGGCTACACCTTC
CASSRNYGYTF
>TRBV6-5|TRBJ1-5|-|-
TGTGCCAGCTGGGAAGGGGGTAGCAATCAGCCCCAGCATTTT
CASWEGGSNQPQHF
>TRBV10-3|TRBJ2-3|-|few
TGTGCCATCAGTGGACAGCCATACACAGATACGCAGTATTTT
CAISGQPYTDTQYF
>TRBV25-1|TRBJ1-1|TRBD1|few
TGTGCCAGCAGTGAGGGTTTCAGGGGGCAGACTGAAGCTTTCTTT
CASSEGFRGQTEAFF
>TRBV6-7|TRBJ1-2|-|few
TGTGCCAGCAGTTTGGGGGCGGACTATGGCTACACCTTC
CASSLGADYGYTF
>TRBV7-2|TRBJ2-2|-|-
TGTGCCAGCAGCTTAGTCCCTCTAGCCTCGACCGGGGAGCTGTTTTTT
CASSLVPLASTGELFF
>TRBV7-9|TRBJ2-3|-|few
TGTGCCAGCAGCTTCGTTTCCGGACAGCCAAGCACAGATACGCAGTATTTT
CASSFVSGQPSTDTQYF
>TRBV7-6|TRBJ2-2|-|few
TGTGCCAGCAGCCGGGACTTGAACACCGGGGAGCTGTTTTTT
CASSRDLNTGELFF
>TRBV7-2|TRBJ1-5|-|-
TGTGCCAGCAGCCCAAGGTCCGGGAACAATCAGCCCCAGCATTTT
CASSPRSGNNQPQHF
>TRBV5-8|TRBJ2-5|TRBD2|-
TGTGCCAGCAGTGGACTAGCGGTCCAAGAGACCCAGTACTTC
CASSGLAVQETQYF
>TRBV30|TRBJ1-3|-|few
TGTGCCTGGAGGTCTGGAAACACCATATATTTT
CAWRSGNTIYF
>TRBV7-2|TRBJ2-3|TRBD2|-
TGTGCCAGCAGCCCACTAGCGGAACAAGATACGCAGTATTTT
CASSPLAEQDTQYF
>TRBV28|TRBJ1-2|-|-
TGTGCCAGTACGGGGGGCTATGGCTACACCTTC
CASTGGYGYTF
>TRBV29-1|TRBJ1-2|TRBD1|-
TGCAGCGTCCCAGGGGGGGGGCGAAACTATGGCTACACCTTC
CSVPGGGRNYGYTF
>TRBV6-5|TRBJ2-1|TRBD1|-
TGTGCCAGCGCAGACAGGGGGCGAATGAATGAGCAGTTCTTC
CASADRGRMNEQFF
>TRBV4-3|TRBJ2-1|-|-
TGCGCCAGCAGCCAAGATGGGGGCGGGGGCGTTCCCTACAATGAGCAGTTCTTC
CASSQDGGGGVPYNEQFF
>TRBV27|TRBJ2-3|-|-
TGTGCCAGCAGGGAGCTCACAGGGCACACGCAGTATTTT
CASRELTGHTQYF
>TRBV11-3|TRBJ2-3|TRBD2|-
TGTGCCAGCAGCCCCGGGGGGGGGCCCACAGATACGCAGTATTTT
CASSPGGGPTDTQYF
>TRBV15|TRBJ1-1|-|few
TGTGCCACCAGCAGAGATCCTACAGGAGAAGCTTTCTTT
CATSRDPTGEAFF
>TRBV30|TRBJ2-5|-|-
TGTGCCTGGAGTGAGGGGTTTTTGACCGTCCAGACCCAGTACTTC
CAWSEGFLTVQTQYF
>TRBV7-2|TRBJ2-7|-|once
TGTGCCAGCAGCTTAGACGGGCAGAACTACGAGCAGTACTTC
CASSLDGQNYEQYF
>TRBV19|TRBJ1-4|TRBD1|-
TGTGCCACCACCTTAGGACAGGGGGCTGAAAAACTGTTTTTT
CATTLGQGAEKLFF
>TRBV7-9|TRBJ2-3|-|-
TGTGCCAGCAGCTTGCCCTTGAGGGGGAGCACAGATACGCAGTATTTT
CASSLPLRGSTDTQYF
>TRBV5-1|TRBJ2-5|-|few
TGCGCCAGCAGCTCGGGGCGGGGGACAGCACAAGAGACCCAGTACTTC
CASSSGRGTAQETQYF
>TRBV10-3|TRBJ2-1|-|-
TGTGCCATCAGTGAGTCAGGGAGCTCCTACAATGAGCAGTTCTTC
CAISESGSSYNEQFF
>TRBV2|TRBJ2-2|-|-
TGTGCCAGCAGTGAAAGTTTCAGGACCGGGGAGCTGTTTTTT
CASSESFRTGELFF
>TRBV15|TRBJ2-2|TRBD2|-
TGTGCCACCAGCCGCACGGGACTAGCGGGAGAGAACACCGGGGAGCTGTTTTTT
CATSRTGLAGENTGELFF
>TRBV4-2|TRBJ1-2|-|once
TGTGCCAGCAGCCAGGATGGGACAAGGACCTTCTACACCTTC
CASSQDGTRTFYTF
>TRBV7-2|TRBJ1-2|TRBD1|few
TGTGCCAGCAGCTTTTCGGCCGGGACAGGGGTCTATGGCTACACCTTC
CASSFSAGTGVYGYTF
>TRBV9|TRBJ2-3|-|-
TGTGCCAGCAGCGTAGACGGGGGCACAGATACGCAGTATTTT
CASSVDGGTDTQYF
>TRBV4-3|TRBJ2-1|-|few
TGCGCCAGCAGCCAGGGGAATCCCAGCGATGAGCAGTTCTTC
CASSQGNPSDEQFF
>TRBV4-3|TRBJ2-2|-|few
TGCGCCAGCAGCCGGACTGCCAACACCGGGGAGCTGTTTTTT
CASSRTANTGELFF
>TRBV5-4|TRBJ2-1|-|-
TGTGCCAGCAGCTTGGGTGCGGCCAGCTCCTACAATGAGCAGTTCTTC
CASSLGAASSYNEQFF
>TRBV6-5|TRBJ1-2|-|-
TGTGCCAGCAGTGAACGTAAAACGGAATATGGCTACACCTTC
CASSERKTEYGYTF
>TRBV19|TRBJ2-3|-|-
TGTGCCAGTAGTACCGGAGGGGGCGCAGATACGCAGTATTTT
CASSTGGGADTQYF
>TRBV2|TRBJ1-4|TRBD1|-
TGTGCCAGCACCAGGGGGAAAGAAAAACTGTTTTTT
CASTRGKEKLFF
>TRBV10-2|TRBJ1-2|-|-
TGCGCCAGCAGTGAGTCGAGAGGGAGGCACTATGGCTACACCTTC
CASSESRGRHYGYTF
>TRBV4-1|TRBJ2-5|-|few
TGCGCCAGCAGCCAAGACGAAGGGACACGGGAGACCCAGTACTTC
CASSQDEGTRETQYF
>TRBV4-1|TRBJ2-7|-|once
TGCGCCAGCAGCCAAGAACTAACCTACGAGCAGTACTTC
CASSQELTYEQYF
>TRBV13|TRBJ1-1|-|-
TGTGCCAGCAGCTTACCTTGGCGGAGGAACACTGAAGCTTTCTTT
CASSLPWRRNTEAFF
>TRBV30|TRBJ1-4|-|few
TGTGCCTGGAGTGTACCGGGGGGTGAAAAACTGTTTTTT
CAWSVPGGEKLFF